The 31 T cell receptor beta chains below come from one sample, sequenced in a study of regulatory T cells in long-lasting Graves disease. Regarding time point: newly diagnosed GD, antithyroid drugs for less than 3 months. Making the TCR library involved RNA that had been extracted from PBMCs. Sequencing libraries for TCR beta were prepared with iRepertoire HTBI primers and Arm-PCR of CDR3 regions. TCRdb itself ran the multiplex PCR reads through MiXCR, one entry per CDR3 protein. The repertoire has about 460,000 distinct CDR3 sequences, approximately 15% of them found once; the top ten carry 17%. This sample was also put to use in a study of T cells in Graves' hyperthyroidism and ophthalmopathy.

The specimen was peripheral blood mononuclear cells (PBMCs), collected at new diagnosis, from a patient treated with antithyroid drugs. The receptors originated from a woman aged 45-60 years with Graves disease.

This clonotype was counted a few times. The chain has TRBV6-1 and TRBJ2-5; 14 nucleotides align to TRBD2. The germline V gene encodes CDR1 MNHNS and CDR2 SASEGT. V shed 5 bases and J 10 bases; nucleotides not matched to a gene: 6. CDR3 length: 14 residues. The CDR3 region has the DNA TGTGCCAGCAGTCCGGGACTAGCGGGAGTGAGCCAGTACTTC. It specifies CASSPGLAGVSQYF.

This clonotype was detected ten times or more. J is TRBJ2-5 and V is TRBV11-2; 11 nucleotides line up with TRBD2. Germline trimming cut 5 bases from V and 5 bases from J; bases unmatched to any gene: 13. The length of the CDR3 is 17 residues. Germline-derived CDR1 and CDR2 are SGHAT and FQNNGV. The CDR3 nucleotides read TGTGCCAGCAGCCCCGGGGTAGCGGGAGGGCCGGGGGAGACCCAGTACTTC. Translating it yields CASSPGVAGGPGETQYF. Drawing the rest from reference TRBV11-2 and TRBJ2-5, the complete variable domain is EAGVAQSPRYKIIEKRQSVAFWCNPISGHATLYWYQQILGQGPKLLIQFQNNGVVDDSQLPKDRFSAERLKGVDSTLKIQPAKLEDSAVYLCASSPGVAGGPGETQYFGPGTRLLVL.

In this sample, this clonotype turned up a few times. The chain carries TRBV7-9 and TRBJ2-7; D possibly corresponds to TRBD2 (6 bases). V was clipped by 4 bases and J by 2 bases, with 15 bases between them. Germline-derived CDR1 and CDR2 are SEHNR and FQNEAQ (reference sequence). The CDR3 spans 15 residues. CDR3 DNA: TGTGCCAGCAGCTCAGGGTTTACGGGGGCCTACGAGCAGTACTTC. Protein product: CASSSGFTGAYEQYF.

This clonotype was seen repeatedly, ten times or more. The CDR3 spells CASSLRWWEVYGYTF. DNA of the CDR3: TGTGCCAGCAGTTTACGTTGGTGGGAAGTCTATGGCTACACCTTC. This chain links TRBV28 with TRBJ1-2; D gene ambiguous. Germline loops: CDR1 MDHEN, CDR2 SYDVKM. The CDR3 contains 15 residues. The V gene lost 2 bases and the J gene lost 4 bases, with 14 bases spanning the gap.

This clonotype was counted at least ten times. The chain links TRBV28 to TRBJ2-7; TRBD2 matches 10 bases. CDR3 length equals 17 residues. Germline V gene sequence: CDR1 MDHEN, CDR2 SYDVKM. V shed 6 bases and J 3 bases; nucleotides not matched to a gene: 14. Written as DNA, the CDR3 is TGTGCCAGCAGCTCCAGGCGGCCGCTAGCGGGAGTCTACGAGCAGTACTTC. This codes for CASSSRRPLAGVYEQYF.

This clonotype was seen repeatedly, ten times or more. The rearrangement uses TRBV20-1 and TRBJ1-1, with TRBD1 as a possible D gene (6 bases). V was cut by 1 base and J by 7 bases, with 13 bases left in between. This CDR3 has 13 residues. Per the germline V gene, CDR1 is DFQATT and CDR2 is SNEGSKA (reference sequence). CDR3 nucleotides: TGCAGTGCTAGAGGCGGGCAGGGGCGTGAAGCTTTCTTT. Translating gives CSARGGQGREAFF.

The chain combines TRBV19 with TRBJ1-1; no clear D gene. Germline V gene lookup returns CDR1 LNHDA and CDR2 SQIVND (reference sequence). V gave up 5 bases and J gave up 5 bases, with 15 bases separating them. The CDR3 is made up of 14 amino acids. The CDR3 DNA reads as TGTGCCAGTAGTCTCCGCAGAAGGAGTACTGAAGCTTTCTTT. Its translation is CASSLRRRSTEAFF.

This clonotype occurred many times. The chain recombines TRBV28 with TRBJ1-2, with TRBD1 as a possible D gene (5 bases). This CDR3 contains 17 residues. With 2 bases removed from V and 8 bases from J, the gap between germline ends came to 24 bases. CDR1 and CDR2 from the germline V gene are MDHEN and SYDVKM. CDR3 residues: CASSLDRRRVRVRGYTF. The CDR3, as DNA: TGTGCCAGCAGTTTAGATAGAAGAAGGGTCAGGGTAAGAGGCTACACCTTC.

This clonotype was found many times. This sequence joins TRBV2 and TRBJ2-3; D is undetermined. The germline V gene has CDR1 SNHLY and CDR2 FYNNEI. The CDR3 is 13 amino acids. The V gene lost 5 bases and the J gene lost 2 bases, with 8 bases spanning the gap. The CDR3 spells CASSPANTDTQYF. Here the CDR3 DNA reads TGTGCCAGCAGTCCAGCGAACACAGATACGCAGTATTTT.

At least ten counts were recorded for this clonotype. The rearrangement links TRBV5-1 to TRBJ2-7, with 10 bases aligning to TRBD1. Trimming took 4 bases from V and 3 from J; bases not matched to a gene: 7. The CDR3 has 15 residues. Germline CDR1 is SGHRS and CDR2 is YFSETQ. The CDR3 nucleotides are TGCGCCAGCAGCAGGACAGGGGGTTTGCACTACGAGCAGTACTTC. Amino acid sequence: CASSRTGGLHYEQYF.

This sequence joins TRBV5-5 and TRBJ2-3; D possibly corresponds to TRBD1 (6 bases). Germline CDR1 is SGHKS and CDR2 is YYEKEE (reference sequence). The CDR3 is made up of 19 amino acids. The germline V and J ends were trimmed by 6 bases and 0 bases, with 26 bases remaining between them. The CDR3 DNA reads TGTGCCAGCACAGGGGCCCGGCGGAGCGCCTCCACTAGCACAGATACGCAGTATTTT. It encodes CASTGARRSASTSTDTQYF.

In this sample, this clonotype turned up many times. This chain joins TRBV28 and TRBJ1-5; no definite D call. The germline V gene encodes CDR1 MDHEN and CDR2 SYDVKM. Trimming removed 6 bases from V and 0 bases from J, with 12 bases in between. The CDR3 spans 15 residues. The CDR3 spells CASRGRQSSNQPQHF. The CDR3 DNA reads TGTGCCAGCAGAGGCAGGCAGAGTAGCAATCAGCCCCAGCATTTT.

With respect to this clonotype: A much larger clone lies a single base off, so this may be a read error. V is TRBV27 and J is TRBJ2-2; perhaps TRBD2 as D (5 bases). Trimming took off 2 bases at V and 3 bases at J, with 10 bases between the two ends. The CDR3 consists of 15 residues. Germline CDR1 is MNHEY and CDR2 is SMNVEV (reference sequence). CDR3 coding DNA: TGTGCCAGCAGTTTAAAGGGCGGGTACACCGGGGAGCTGTTTTTT. It yields the protein CASSLKGGYTGELFF.

There are many counts of this clonotype. The chain has TRBV6-1 and TRBJ2-2, with 13 bases identical to TRBD2. Trimming cost V 4 bases and J 5 bases; bases outside gene matches: 13. Germline CDR1 is MNHNS and CDR2 is SASEGT. This CDR3 has 19 amino acids. The CDR3 protein is CASSVQKLAGGPWTGELFF. The CDR3 nucleotides are TGTGCCAGCAGTGTCCAGAAACTAGCGGGAGGGCCATGGACCGGGGAGCTGTTTTTT.

Ten or more counts support this clonotype. The CDR3 loop reads CASSSLAGGFYNEQFF. In DNA, the CDR3 is TGTGCCAGCAGCTCACTAGCGGGAGGCTTCTACAATGAGCAGTTCTTC. This rearrangement joins TRBV11-3 to TRBJ2-1; 12 nucleotides agree with TRBD2. The CDR3 is made up of 16 amino acids. J gave up 3 bases and V 4 bases, and 4 bases lay outside the gene matches. Per the germline V gene, CDR1 is SGHNT and CDR2 is YENEEA.

This clonotype was observed many times. The V gene is TRBV29-1, the J gene TRBJ1-1, with D perhaps TRBD1 (5 bases). This CDR3 has 14 amino acids. The germline CDR1 and CDR2 sequences are SQVTM and ANQGSEA. The V end lost 1 base, the J end lost 2 bases, and 11 bases lay between the germline ends. CDR3 sequence (DNA): TGCAGCGTTGAAGTTCGGGGGAAAAACACTGAAGCTTTCTTT. Translating gives CSVEVRGKNTEAFF.

The sample holds many counts of this clonotype. This rearrangement joins TRBV16 to TRBJ1-6; TRBD1 agrees at 8 bases. The V gene's germline CDR1 is KGHSY and CDR2 FQNENV. This CDR3 spans 15 amino acids. The V and J ends lost 6 bases and 7 bases, in that order; junction bases with no gene match: 8. CDR3 sequence reads: CASSPPGQENSPLHF. In DNA form, the CDR3 reads TGTGCCAGCAGTCCGCCGGGACAGGAGAATTCACCCCTCCACTTT.

The V and J genes are TRBV4-1 and TRBJ2-2; 7 nucleotides agree with TRBD1. Germline V CDR1 and CDR2: MGHRA, YSYEKL. The CDR3 is made up of 15 amino acids. V shed 3 bases, J shed 6 bases, and the junction held 7 bases outside the gene matches. DNA of the CDR3: TGCGCCAGCAGCCAGGGACAGAGGTTGGCCGGGGAGCTGTTTTTT. Translated: CASSQGQRLAGELFF.

This chain uses TRBV7-8 with TRBJ2-2, with D perhaps being TRBD1 or TRBD2 (7 bases each). Germline V gives CDR1 SGHVS, CDR2 FQNEAQ. V was clipped by 1 base and J by 6 bases, with 15 bases between them. The CDR3 length is 16 residues. The CDR3, as DNA: TGTGCCAGCAGCTTAGGGACAGGCCGGGGGGCCGGGGAGCTGTTTTTT. Amino acid sequence: CASSLGTGRGAGELFF. The entire variable domain, with the rest obtained from reference TRBV7-8 and TRBJ2-2, is as follows: GAGVSQSPRYKVAKRGQDVALRCDPISGHVSLFWYQQALGQGPEFLTYFQNEAQLDKSGLPSDRFFAERPEGSVSTLKIQRTQQEDSAVYLCASSLGTGRGAGELFFGEGSRLTVL.

Remarks on this clonotype: A read error is possible here, since a much larger clone lies one base away. This sequence joins TRBV7-8 and TRBJ1-5; tentative D call: TRBD1 (5 bases). This CDR3 comprises 15 residues. Germline lookup yields CDR1 SGHVS and CDR2 FQNEAQ. CDR3 sequence reads: CASGLEGAGNQPQHF. The CDR3 region has the DNA TGTGCCAGCGGCTTAGAAGGGGCTGGCAATCAGCCCCAGCATTTT. Full variable domain (remainder filled in from reference TRBV7-8 and TRBJ1-5): GAGVSQSPRYKVAKRGQDVALRCDPISGHVSLFWYQQALGQGPEFLTYFQNEAQLDKSGLPSDRFFAERPEGSVSTLKIQRTQQEDSAVYLCASGLEGAGNQPQHFGDGTRLSIL.

This clonotype has ten or more counts. This chain connects TRBV6-1 to TRBJ1-1; D gene uncertain. Trimming took off 3 bases at V and 0 bases at J, with 5 bases between the two ends. The germline V gene encodes CDR1 MNHNS and CDR2 SASEGT. There are 13 residues in the CDR3. CDR3 protein: CASSDGVNTEAFF. In DNA, the CDR3 is TGTGCCAGCAGTGATGGAGTGAACACTGAAGCTTTCTTT.

The gene calls are TRBV5-6 and TRBJ2-7; the D gene is possibly TRBD1 (5 bases). Looked up from germline, CDR1 is SGHDT and CDR2 is YYEEEE. The CDR3 loop spans 13 amino acids. The V end was cut by 2 bases, the J end by 5 bases, with 11 bases between. CDR3 DNA sequence: TGTGCCAGCAGCTTAGGTCAGGGAAACGAGCAGTACTTC. Its translation: CASSLGQGNEQYF.

This clonotype was recorded at least ten times. The rearrangement joins TRBV7-9 to TRBJ2-5, with a possible D match to TRBD2 (5 bases). There are 15 residues in the CDR3. Germline CDR1 reads SEHNR; CDR2 reads FQNEAQ (reference sequence). Trimming removed 2 bases at V and 2 bases at J, with 12 bases between. Here the CDR3 reads CASSLLEWEQETQYF. The CDR3 DNA sequence: TGTGCCAGCAGCTTACTCGAATGGGAGCAAGAGACCCAGTACTTC.

Points on this clonotype: A much bigger clone sits one base away, suggesting this may be a read error. The rearrangement uses TRBV5-8 and TRBJ2-3; TRBD1 or TRBD2 may be the D gene (5 bases each). Germline CDR1 reads SGHTS; CDR2 reads YDEGEE. The CDR3 has 14 amino acids. Trimming took off 4 bases at V and 5 bases at J, with 14 bases between the two ends. CDR3: CASSPVWGRDTQYF. For the CDR3, the DNA is TGTGCCAGCAGCCCTGTATGGGGGAGAGATACGCAGTATTTT.

There are many counts of this clonotype. CDR3 sequence: CASSHLGESNQPQHF. In DNA, the CDR3 is TGTGCCAGCAGCCATCTAGGAGAAAGCAATCAGCCCCAGCATTTT. The chain has TRBV12-3 or TRBV12-4 and TRBJ1-5; D not certain. CDR3 length: 15 residues. V lost 6 bases to trimming and J lost 1 base, with 13 bases between them.

Many counts were recorded for this clonotype. The J gene is TRBJ1-2, the V gene TRBV29-1; maybe TRBD1 (6 bases). Germline CDR1 is SQVTM and CDR2 is ANQGSEA. The CDR3 sequence is 11 residues long. Trimming shortened V by 6 bases and J by 6 bases, and 11 bases separated the two germline ends. The CDR3 loop is CSVPTGHGYTF. In DNA, the CDR3 is TGCAGCGTCCCGACAGGTCATGGCTACACCTTC.

Here the CDR3 DNA reads TGCAGTGCTAGAGATCGGACAGGGCAACAAGCTAACTATGGCTACACCTTC. Encoded protein: CSARDRTGQQANYGYTF. The V and J genes are TRBV20-1 and TRBJ1-2, with 8 bases lining up with TRBD1. This CDR3 comprises 17 residues. The junction had 9 bases not matched to a gene; V was cut back by 0 bases and J by 0 bases. CDR1 and CDR2 from the germline V gene are DFQATT and SNEGSKA (reference sequence).

This chain joins TRBV11-3 and TRBJ2-1; 11 nucleotides line up with TRBD2. The CDR3 runs 17 residues. Germline V lookup: CDR1 SGHNT, CDR2 YENEEA. V dropped 5 bases and J dropped 3; count of bases not matched to a gene: 9. CDR3 nucleotides: TGTGCCAGCAGCCCTGGGGCTACTAGCGGGGGCTACAATGAGCAGTTCTTC. Translation gives CASSPGATSGGYNEQFF. Filled out from reference TRBV11-3 and TRBJ2-1, the complete variable domain reads EAGVVQSPRYKIIEKKQPVAFWCNPISGHNTLYWYLQNLGQGPELLIRYENEEAVDDSQLPKDRFSAERLKGVDSTLKIQPAELGDSAVYLCASSPGATSGGYNEQFFGPGTRLTVL.

In its sample, this clonotype was seen a few times. This chain connects TRBV2 to TRBJ2-5; 12 bases are shared with TRBD2. The CDR3 length is 16 residues. J was trimmed by 2 bases and V by 5 bases; bases with no gene match: 6. Germline-derived CDR1 and CDR2 are SNHLY and FYNNEI. CDR3 DNA: TGTGCCAGCAGTTGGCTAGCGGGAGGGACTCAAGAGACCCAGTACTTC. Translated: CASSWLAGGTQETQYF.

This clonotype has at least ten counts. The V gene is TRBV19, the J gene TRBJ1-1; TRBD1 matches 7 bases. Germline V CDR1 and CDR2: LNHDA, SQIVND (reference sequence). J was trimmed by 1 base and V by 3 bases; bases with no gene match: 2. This CDR3 has 14 residues. The CDR3 sequence: CASSIGDRNTEAFF. The CDR3 DNA follows: TGTGCCAGTAGTATTGGGGACAGGAACACTGAAGCTTTCTTT.

This clonotype was recorded at least ten times. The rearrangement uses TRBV7-9 and TRBJ2-1; D is possibly TRBD2 (6 bases). V lost 1 base, J lost 5 bases, and 12 bases lay in between. The CDR3 is 15 amino acids. Germline V gene lookup returns CDR1 SEHNR and CDR2 FQNEAQ (reference sequence). CDR3: CASSLVGGQNNEQFF. Here the CDR3 DNA reads TGTGCCAGCAGCTTAGTGGGAGGCCAGAACAATGAGCAGTTCTTC. Filled out from reference TRBV7-9 and TRBJ2-1, the complete variable domain reads DTGVSQNPRHKITKRGQNVTFRCDPISEHNRLYWYRQTLGQGPEFLTYFQNEAQLEKSRLLSDRFSAERPKGSFSTLEIQRTEQGDSAMYLCASSLVGGQNNEQFFGPGTRLTVL.